Listed here is a single T cell receptor (beta chain). The antigen remains undetermined. Trimming removed 7 bases at V and 2 bases at J, with 15 bases between. CDR3 length: 14 residues. Per the germline V gene, CDR1 is SGHRS and CDR2 is YFSETQ. The sample belongs to a study of T cells after yellow fever vaccination. The study, taken as a whole, reports: Subsequent booster samples again held most clones from primary vaccination (nearly 98% CD4, nearly 90% CD8). Of the clonotypes, a small share occurred in both CD4 and CD8 compartments.

5'RACE template switching produced TCR cDNA carrying a universal primer site and UMIs. Via MiXCR, TCRdb re-called the 5' RACE reads, giving one row per CDR3 protein. The profile shows about 320,000 distinct CDR3 sequences, around 10% of them singletons. The chain uses TRBV5-1 and TRBJ2-5; maybe TRBD1 (6 bases). This clonotype was obtained from a man aged 18 to 29 who received the YFV17D yellow fever vaccine. Sequencing used CD4+ T cells sorted from PBMCs, obtained 45 days after the yellow fever booster vaccination. The CDR3 DNA sequence: TGCGCCAGCTATCGGACAGCCCGACAAGAGACCCAGTACTTC. Its protein is CASYRTARQETQYF.